This is a list of T cell receptor beta chains from one sample in a study of T cells of healthy individuals. From the 5' RACE reads, TCRdb called clonotypes with MiXCR, one entry per CDR3 protein. This table has around 98,000 distinct CDR3 sequences, 17% appearing once. Every receptor here comes from a human donor in good health. The CDR3 runs from the conserved cysteine through the conserved F or W. A D gene is named only where the DNA matches it firmly. Clone size appears in some rows only: once, few, many, or a class for an expanded clone.

>TRBV25-1|TRBJ2-7|.|16|few
CASSELNSGATYEQYF
TGTGCCAGCAGTGAATTAAATTCAGGGGCAACCTACGAGCAGTACTTC
>TRBV20-1|TRBJ2-1|TRBD2|17|many
CSARDQRGGDSYNEQFF
TGCAGTGCTAGGGACCAGCGGGGGGGAGACTCCTACAATGAGCAGTTCTTC
>TRBV7-2|TRBJ2-5|TRBD1|15|few
CASSLDRGRGETQYF
TGTGCCAGCAGCTTAGACAGGGGGAGAGGAGAGACCCAGTACTTC
>TRBV12-3/TRBV12-4|TRBJ1-1|.|15|few
CASSLGVFMNTEAFF
TGTGCCAGCAGTTTGGGGGTATTTATGAACACTGAAGCTTTCTTT
>TRBV27|TRBJ2-7|.|15|many
CASSRLSDSSYEQYF
TGTGCCAGCAGCCGGCTGTCCGACAGCTCCTACGAGCAGTACTTC
>TRBV5-1|TRBJ2-1|TRBD2|16|few
CASSSVAGAPFNEQFF
TGCGCCAGCAGCTCAGTAGCGGGGGCACCATTCAATGAGCAGTTCTTC
>TRBV12-5|TRBJ2-1|.|17|.
CASSLPTAGQEYNEQFF
TGTGCCAGCAGTTTACCTACAGCGGGACAGGAGTACAATGAGCAGTTCTTC
>TRBV21-1|TRBJ1-2|.|10|once
CASPTGPRPF
TGTGCCAGCCCAACCGGCCCAAGGCCCTTC
>TRBV3-1|TRBJ2-2|.|18|many
CASSPSHLGSANTGELFF
TGTGCCAGCAGTCCAAGTCACCTAGGGTCCGCGAACACCGGGGAGCTGTTTTTT
>TRBV20-1|TRBJ1-5|.|12|many
CSANQGHQPQHF
TGCAGTGCCAACCAGGGTCATCAGCCCCAGCATTTT
>TRBV4-2|TRBJ2-3|.|14|.
CASSQAGAADTQYF
TGTGCCAGCAGCCAGGCGGGGGCGGCAGATACGCAGTATTTT
>TRBV11-2|TRBJ1-5|.|16|many
CASSLGGTYSNQPQHF
TGTGCCAGCAGTCTCGGCGGGACCTATAGCAATCAGCCCCAGCATTTT
>TRBV20-1|TRBJ2-1|TRBD2|15|few
CSARVAAGIYNEQFF
TGCAGTGCTAGAGTTGCAGCGGGGATCTACAATGAGCAGTTCTTC
>TRBV5-1|TRBJ2-1|.|15|many
CASSLEQFAYNEQFF
TGCGCCAGCAGCTTGGAACAGTTTGCCTACAATGAGCAGTTCTTC
>TRBV4-2|TRBJ1-1|TRBD1|15|few
CASSQEPRGRTEAFF
TGTGCCAGCAGCCAAGAACCCAGGGGGAGAACTGAAGCTTTCTTT
>TRBV27|TRBJ1-2|.|14|few
CASSFSKGVGGYTF
TGTGCCAGCAGTTTTTCCAAGGGGGTCGGTGGCTACACCTTC
>TRBV18|TRBJ1-1|.|14|few
CASSNSGMNTEAFF
TGTGCCAGCTCAAACAGCGGAATGAACACTGAAGCTTTCTTT
>TRBV28|TRBJ2-1|.|15|many
CASRLQGNRYNEQFF
TGTGCCAGCAGACTACAGGGCAATCGCTACAATGAGCAGTTCTTC
>TRBV6-2/TRBV6-3|TRBJ2-1|TRBD2|17|few
CASSYFARREQNNEQFF
TGTGCCAGCAGTTATTTTGCGAGGCGGGAGCAGAACAATGAGCAGTTCTTC
>TRBV6-5|TRBJ2-7|.|12|few
CASSAVRHEQYF
TGTGCCAGCAGTGCGGTAAGGCACGAGCAGTACTTC
>TRBV11-1|TRBJ1-1|.|15|few
CASSLSKGRWTEAFF
TGTGCCAGCAGCTTAAGTAAGGGGAGGTGGACTGAAGCTTTCTTT
>TRBV6-5|TRBJ2-5|TRBD1|16|.
CASSSVLRGPRETQYF
TGTGCCAGCAGTTCCGTGCTAAGGGGGCCCAGGGAGACCCAGTACTTC
>TRBV7-9|TRBJ2-5|TRBD1|13|.
CASSLQGEATQYF
TGTGCCAGCAGCTTGCAGGGGGAAGCGACCCAGTACTTC
>TRBV4-1|TRBJ2-5|TRBD1|17|few
CASSQGDRGFGYETQYF
TGCGCCAGCAGCCAAGGGGACAGGGGATTTGGGTATGAGACCCAGTACTTC
>TRBV28|TRBJ2-6|.|13|few
CASSSSGANVLTF
TGTGCCAGCAGTTCCTCTGGGGCCAACGTCCTGACTTTC
>TRBV20-1|TRBJ2-7|TRBD1|16|.
CSARPSTGYLTYEQYF
TGCAGTGCTAGACCCTCGACAGGGTATTTGACCTACGAGCAGTACTTC
>TRBV4-2|TRBJ2-2|TRBD2|18|few
CASSYASGAPQNTGELFF
TGTGCCAGCAGTTATGCTAGCGGGGCCCCTCAGAACACCGGGGAGCTGTTTTTT
>TRBV6-5|TRBJ2-7|.|10|many
CATGTYEQYF
TGTGCCACCGGGACCTACGAGCAGTACTTC